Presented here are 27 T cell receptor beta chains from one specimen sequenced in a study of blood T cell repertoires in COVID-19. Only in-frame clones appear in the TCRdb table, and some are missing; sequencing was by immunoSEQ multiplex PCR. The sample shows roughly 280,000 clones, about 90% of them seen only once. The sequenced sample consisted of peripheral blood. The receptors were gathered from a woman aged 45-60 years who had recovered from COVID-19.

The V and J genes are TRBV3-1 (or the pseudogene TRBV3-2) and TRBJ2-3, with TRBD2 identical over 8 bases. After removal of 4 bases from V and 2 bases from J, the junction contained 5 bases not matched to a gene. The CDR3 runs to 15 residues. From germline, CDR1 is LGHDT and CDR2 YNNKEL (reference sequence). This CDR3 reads CASSRRGGSTDTQYF. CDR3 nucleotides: TGTGCCAGCAGCCGCCGCGGGGGGTCCACAGATACGCAGTATTTT.

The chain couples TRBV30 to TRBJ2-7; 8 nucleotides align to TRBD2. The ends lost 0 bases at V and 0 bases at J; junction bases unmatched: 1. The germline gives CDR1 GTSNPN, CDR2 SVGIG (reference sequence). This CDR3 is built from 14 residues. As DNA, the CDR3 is TGTGCCTGGAGTGTACTAGCGGCCTCCTACGAGCAGTACTTC. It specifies CAWSVLAASYEQYF. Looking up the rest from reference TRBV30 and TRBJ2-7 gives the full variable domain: SQTIHQWPATLVQPVGSPLSLECTVEGTSNPNLYWYRQAAGRGLQLLFYSVGIGQISSEVPQNLSASRPQDRQFILSSKKLLLSDSGFYLCAWSVLAASYEQYFGPGTRLTVT.

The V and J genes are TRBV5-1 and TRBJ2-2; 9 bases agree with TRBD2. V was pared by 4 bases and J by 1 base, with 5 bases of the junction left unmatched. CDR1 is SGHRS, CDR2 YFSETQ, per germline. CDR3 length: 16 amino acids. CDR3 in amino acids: CASSPYSGRNTGELFF. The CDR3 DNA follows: TGCGCCAGCAGCCCCTATAGCGGGAGGAACACCGGGGAGCTGTTTTTT. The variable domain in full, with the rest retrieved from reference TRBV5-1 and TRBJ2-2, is KAGVTQTPRYLIKTRGQQVTLSCSPISGHRSVSWYQQTPGQGLQFLFEYFSETQRNKGNFPGRFSGRQFSNSRSEMNVSTLELGDSALYLCASSPYSGRNTGELFFGEGSRLTVL.

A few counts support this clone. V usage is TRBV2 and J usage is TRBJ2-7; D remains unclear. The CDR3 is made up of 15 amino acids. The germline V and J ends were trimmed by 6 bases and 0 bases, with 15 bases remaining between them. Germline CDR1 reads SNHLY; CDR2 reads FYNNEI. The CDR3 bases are TGTGCCAGCAGGGGCAGTATCTTTCGCTCCTACGAGCAGTACTTC. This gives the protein CASRGSIFRSYEQYF.

CDR3 protein: CASSITGPPEAFF. The CDR3, as DNA: TGTGCCAGCAGTATTACAGGGCCCCCTGAAGCTTTCTTT. The chain uses TRBV27 and TRBJ1-1, with D tentatively TRBD1 (6 bases). CDR1 is MNHEY, CDR2 SMNVEV, per germline (reference sequence). V was trimmed by 5 bases and J by 6 bases, leaving 13 bases between them. CDR3 length equals 13 residues.

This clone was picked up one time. CDR3 protein: CASRITGNTIYF. Here the CDR3 DNA reads TGTGCCAGCAGGATTACAGGAAACACCATATATTTT. The chain has TRBV7-2 and TRBJ1-3, with D uncertain. This CDR3 has 12 amino acids. Trimming cost V 6 bases and J 4 bases, with 7 bases left between them. CDR1 and CDR2 (germline): SGHTA, FQGNSA. Looking up the rest from reference TRBV7-2 and TRBJ1-3 gives the full variable domain: GAGVSQSPSNKVTEKGKDVELRCDPISGHTALYWYRQSLGQGLEFLIYFQGNSAPDKSGLPSDRFSAERTGGSVSTLTIQRTQQEDSAVYLCASRITGNTIYFGEGSWLTVV.

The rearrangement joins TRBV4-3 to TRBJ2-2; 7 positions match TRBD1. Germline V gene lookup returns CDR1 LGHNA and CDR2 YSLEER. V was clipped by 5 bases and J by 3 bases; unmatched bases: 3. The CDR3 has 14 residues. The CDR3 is CASSYDRDTGELFF. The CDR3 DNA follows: TGCGCCAGCAGCTACGACAGGGACACCGGGGAGCTGTTTTTT.

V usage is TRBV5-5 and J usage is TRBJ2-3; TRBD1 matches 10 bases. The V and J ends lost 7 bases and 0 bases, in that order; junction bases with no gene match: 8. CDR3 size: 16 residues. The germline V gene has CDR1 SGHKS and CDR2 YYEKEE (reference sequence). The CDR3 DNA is TGTGCCAGCCAGGCCGGGACAGGGGTAAGCACAGATACGCAGTATTTT. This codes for CASQAGTGVSTDTQYF.

The CDR3 region is CASSLEPLSPLHF. The CDR3 DNA sequence: TGTGCCAGCAGCTTAGAGCCCCTTTCACCCCTCCACTTT. The V call is TRBV7-2, the J call TRBJ1-6; D unclear. CDR3 length: 13 amino acids. Trimming left V 1 base short and J 9 bases short, with 7 bases between. CDR1 SGHTA and CDR2 FQGNSA come from the germline V gene.

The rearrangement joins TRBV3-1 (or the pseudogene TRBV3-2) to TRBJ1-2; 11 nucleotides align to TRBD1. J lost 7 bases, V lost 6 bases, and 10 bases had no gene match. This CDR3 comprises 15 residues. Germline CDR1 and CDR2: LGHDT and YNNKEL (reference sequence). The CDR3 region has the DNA TGTGCCAGCAGAGGGTCAACCGGGACAGGGGGTGGCTACACCTTC. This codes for CASRGSTGTGGGYTF.

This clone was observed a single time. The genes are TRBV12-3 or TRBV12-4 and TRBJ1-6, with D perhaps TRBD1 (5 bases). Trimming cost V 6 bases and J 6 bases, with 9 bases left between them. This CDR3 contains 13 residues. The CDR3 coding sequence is TGTGCCAGCAGCCTAGGGGCTAATTCACCCCTCCACTTT. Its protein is CASSLGANSPLHF.

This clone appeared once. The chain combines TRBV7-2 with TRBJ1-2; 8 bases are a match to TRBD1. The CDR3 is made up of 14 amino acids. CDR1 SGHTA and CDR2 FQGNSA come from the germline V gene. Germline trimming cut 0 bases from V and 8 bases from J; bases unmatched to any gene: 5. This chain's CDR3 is CASSLAQGAGGYTF. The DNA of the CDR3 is TGTGCCAGCAGCTTAGCGCAGGGGGCGGGAGGCTACACCTTC.

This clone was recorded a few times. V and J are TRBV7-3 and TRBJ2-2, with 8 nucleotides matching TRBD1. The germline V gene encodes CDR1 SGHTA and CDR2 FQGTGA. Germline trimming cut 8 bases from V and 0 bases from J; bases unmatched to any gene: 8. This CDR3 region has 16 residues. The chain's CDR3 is CASGTTGGTNTGELFF. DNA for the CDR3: TGTGCCAGCGGAACTACAGGGGGTACGAACACCGGGGAGCTGTTTTTT.

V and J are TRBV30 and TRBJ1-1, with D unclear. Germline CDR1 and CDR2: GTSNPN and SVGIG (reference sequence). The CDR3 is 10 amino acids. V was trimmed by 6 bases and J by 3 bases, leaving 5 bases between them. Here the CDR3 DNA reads TGTGCCTGTTCTGACACTGAAGCTTTCTTT. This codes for CACSDTEAFF.

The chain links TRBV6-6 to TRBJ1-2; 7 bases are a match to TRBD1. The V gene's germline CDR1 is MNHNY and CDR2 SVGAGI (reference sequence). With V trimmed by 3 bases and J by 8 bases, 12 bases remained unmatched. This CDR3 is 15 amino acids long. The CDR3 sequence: CASSYTGEEEGGYTF. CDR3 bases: TGTGCCAGCAGTTATACAGGGGAGGAGGAGGGGGGCTACACCTTC.

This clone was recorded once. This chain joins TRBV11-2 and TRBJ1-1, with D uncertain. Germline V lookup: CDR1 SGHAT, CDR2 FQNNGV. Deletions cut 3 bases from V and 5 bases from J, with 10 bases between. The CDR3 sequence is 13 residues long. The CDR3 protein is CASSFFGRTEAFF. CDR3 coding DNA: TGTGCCAGCAGCTTTTTCGGTCGAACTGAAGCTTTCTTT.

The CDR3 loop is CAWSVGVGTDTQYF. The CDR3, as DNA: TGTGCCTGGAGTGTAGGGGTCGGCACAGATACGCAGTATTTT. The chain couples TRBV30 to TRBJ2-3; possible D gene TRBD1, 5 bases. CDR1 is GTSNPN and CDR2 is SVGIG in the germline V gene (reference sequence). The CDR3 extends over 14 amino acids. The V end lost 0 bases, the J end lost 1 base, and 8 bases lay between the germline ends.

CDR3 in DNA: TGCGCCAGCAGCCTTAGCGGGAGTTCAGATACGCAGTATTTT. It specifies CASSLSGSSDTQYF. This rearrangement joins TRBV5-1 to TRBJ2-3; 9 nucleotides align to TRBD2. The CDR3 has 14 residues. V lost 4 bases, J lost 4 bases, and 4 bases stayed unmatched. Germline V gives CDR1 SGHRS, CDR2 YFSETQ.

CDR3 coding DNA: TGTGCCAGCAGTCCCTTCAAAGCGGGGATTGAGCAGTTCTTC. It translates to CASSPFKAGIEQFF. The V and J genes are TRBV27 and TRBJ2-1; 7 positions match TRBD2. After removal of 5 bases from V and 9 bases from J, the junction contained 10 bases not matched to a gene. The CDR3 loop spans 14 amino acids. Germline-derived CDR1 and CDR2 are MNHEY and SMNVEV (reference sequence).

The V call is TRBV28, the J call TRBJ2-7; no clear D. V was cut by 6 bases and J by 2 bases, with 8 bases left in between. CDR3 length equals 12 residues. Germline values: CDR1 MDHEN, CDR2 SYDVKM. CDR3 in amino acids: CASSRGAYEQYF. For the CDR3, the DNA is TGTGCCAGCAGCCGCGGCGCCTACGAGCAGTACTTC.

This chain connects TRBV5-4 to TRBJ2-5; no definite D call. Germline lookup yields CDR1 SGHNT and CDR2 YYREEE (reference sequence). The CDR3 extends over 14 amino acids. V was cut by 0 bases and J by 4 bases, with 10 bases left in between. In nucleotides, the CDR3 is TGTGCCAGCAGCTTGGGCCCTAATCGAGAGACCCAGTACTTC. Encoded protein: CASSLGPNRETQYF.

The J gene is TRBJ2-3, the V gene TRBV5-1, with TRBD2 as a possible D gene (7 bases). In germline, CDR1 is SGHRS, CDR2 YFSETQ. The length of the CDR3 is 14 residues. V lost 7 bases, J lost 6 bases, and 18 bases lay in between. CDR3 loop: CASRMTGGSDTQYF. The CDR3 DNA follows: TGCGCCAGCCGGATGACGGGGGGCTCGGATACGCAGTATTTT.

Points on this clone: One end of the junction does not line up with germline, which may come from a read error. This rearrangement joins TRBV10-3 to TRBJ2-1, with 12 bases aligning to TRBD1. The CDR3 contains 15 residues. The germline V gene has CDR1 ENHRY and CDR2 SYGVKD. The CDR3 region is CAINEGQGARNEQFF. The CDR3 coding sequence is TGTGCCATCAATGAGGGACAGGGGGCACGGAATGAGCAGTTCTTC.

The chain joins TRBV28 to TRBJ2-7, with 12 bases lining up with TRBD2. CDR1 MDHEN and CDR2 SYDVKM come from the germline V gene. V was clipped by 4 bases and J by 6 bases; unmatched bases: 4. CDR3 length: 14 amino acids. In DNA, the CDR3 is TGTGCCAGCAGTTCTAGCGGGAGGGCTGGCGAGCAGTACTTC. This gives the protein CASSSSGRAGEQYF.

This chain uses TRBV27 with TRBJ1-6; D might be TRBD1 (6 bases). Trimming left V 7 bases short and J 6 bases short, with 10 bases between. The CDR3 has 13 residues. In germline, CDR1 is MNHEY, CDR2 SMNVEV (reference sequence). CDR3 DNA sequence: TGTGCCAGCACGACACAGGGTAATTCACCCCTCCACTTT. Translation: CASTTQGNSPLHF.

CDR3 nucleotide sequence: TGTGCCAGCAGCGTAGTATCGGGCTATGGCTACACCTTC. Amino acid sequence: CASSVVSGYGYTF. The gene calls are TRBV9 and TRBJ1-2; D uncertain. This CDR3 comprises 13 residues. Germline CDR1 reads SGDLS; CDR2 reads YYNGEE. Trimming stripped 0 bases from V and 4 bases from J, with 7 bases between.

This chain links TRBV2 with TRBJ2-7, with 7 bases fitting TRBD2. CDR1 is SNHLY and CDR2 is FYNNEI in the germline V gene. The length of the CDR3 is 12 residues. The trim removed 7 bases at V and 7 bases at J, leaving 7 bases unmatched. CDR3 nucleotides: TGTGCCAGCACGGCGGGGGTTAGTGAGCAGTACTTC. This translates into CASTAGVSEQYF.